The 21 T cell receptor beta chains listed next were all sequenced from one sample in a study of T cell responses to AZD1222 COVID-19 vaccine. Generated by immunoSEQ multiplex PCR, the TCRdb table keeps only in-frame clones and is missing some. The table has 95,000 to 100,000 clones, about 86% seen once. The material was peripheral blood, obtained on day 0 of AZD1222 vaccination. These receptor sequences come from an adult in good health.

The chain couples TRBV7-2 to TRBJ2-3, with 11 bases lining up with TRBD2. Germline V gives CDR1 SGHTA, CDR2 FQGNSA. The CDR3 length is 16 residues. Losses at the gene ends were 5 bases for V and 2 bases for J; bases not matched to a gene: 6. CDR3 loop: CASSQGLAAYTDTQYF. The DNA for the CDR3 is TGTGCCAGCAGCCAGGGACTAGCGGCCTACACAGATACGCAGTATTTT.

The rearrangement joins TRBV28 to TRBJ1-1, with D possibly being TRBD1 (5 bases). V was shortened by 4 bases and J by 8 bases, with 11 bases between the two germline ends. CDR1 is MDHEN, CDR2 SYDVKM, per germline. The length of the CDR3 is 12 residues. The CDR3 sequence is CASSSQETEAFF. DNA of the CDR3: TGTGCCAGCAGTTCACAGGAAACCGAAGCTTTCTTT. Supplemented by reference TRBV28 and TRBJ1-1, the full variable domain reads DVKVTQSSRYLVKRTGEKVFLECVQDMDHENMFWYRQDPGLGLRLIYFSYDVKMKEKGDIPEGYSVSREKKERFSLILESASTNQTSMYLCASSSQETEAFFGQGTRLTVV.

This clone was seen just once. The chain employs TRBV5-6 and TRBJ2-7; 8 nucleotides match TRBD2. CDR1 SGHDT and CDR2 YYEEEE come from the germline V gene. The CDR3 totals 16 residues. The V gene end was trimmed by 0 bases and the J gene end by 0 bases; junction bases not matched to a gene: 5. The CDR3 is CASSLVLADPSYEQYF. CDR3 nucleotides: TGTGCCAGCAGCTTGGTACTAGCGGATCCCTCCTACGAGCAGTACTTC.

V gene TRBV30 combines with J gene TRBJ1-6; 9 bases are a match to TRBD1. J was trimmed by 9 bases and V by 2 bases; bases with no gene match: 2. The CDR3 is 13 amino acids. The germline V gene has CDR1 GTSNPN and CDR2 SVGIG (reference sequence). The CDR3 here is CAWSTGGSSPLHF. The CDR3 DNA follows: TGTGCCTGGAGTACAGGGGGCTCTTCACCCCTCCACTTT.

The V gene is TRBV6-2 or TRBV6-3, the J gene TRBJ2-4, with 12 bases fitting TRBD2. The CDR3 contains 16 residues. Trimming took 5 bases from V and 0 from J; bases not matched to a gene: 2. Germline assignment: CDR1 MNHEY and CDR2 SVGEGT. In DNA form, the CDR3 reads TGTGCCAGCAGTCTACTAGCGGGAGGAGCCAAAAACATTCAGTACTTC. Translating gives CASSLLAGGAKNIQYF.

This sequence joins TRBV9 and TRBJ1-1; no definite D call. The CDR3 totals 13 residues. The V gene lost 0 bases and the J gene lost 5 bases, with 8 bases spanning the gap. CDR1 and CDR2 from the germline V gene are SGDLS and YYNGEE. DNA for the CDR3: TGTGCCAGCAGCGTAGTGGCAGGAACTGAAGCTTTCTTT. Its translation is CASSVVAGTEAFF.

The chain couples TRBV7-2 to TRBJ2-4, with 12 bases lining up with TRBD2. CDR3 length: 17 residues. V was pared by 0 bases and J by 2 bases, with 2 bases of the junction left unmatched. Germline V CDR1 and CDR2: SGHTA, FQGNSA. The CDR3 region has the DNA TGTGCCAGCAGCTTAGCGACTAGCGGGAGTACCAAAAACATTCAGTACTTC. Protein product: CASSLATSGSTKNIQYF. Variable domain in full (rest from reference TRBV7-2 and TRBJ2-4): GAGVSQSPSNKVTEKGKDVELRCDPISGHTALYWYRQSLGQGLEFLIYFQGNSAPDKSGLPSDRFSAERTGGSVSTLTIQRTQQEDSAVYLCASSLATSGSTKNIQYFGAGTRLSVL.

The chain's CDR3 is CASSLDGSPGGYEQYF. Here the CDR3 DNA reads TGTGCCAGCAGCTTGGATGGCAGCCCCGGGGGCTACGAGCAGTACTTC. The chain uses TRBV5-8 and TRBJ2-7; possible D gene TRBD2, 6 bases. Trimming took 0 bases from V and 3 from J, leaving 16 bases between them. CDR3 length: 16 residues. Germline V CDR1 and CDR2: SGHTS, YDEGEE.

This clone was picked up one time. V usage is TRBV28 and J usage is TRBJ1-2; TRBD1 might be the D (6 bases). V lost 7 bases and J 2 bases, leaving 17 bases between the germline ends. Per germline, CDR1 MDHEN and CDR2 SYDVKM. There are 15 residues in the CDR3. The CDR3: CASTWGGPTNYGYTF. CDR3 sequence (DNA): TGTGCCAGCACCTGGGGGGGGCCCACGAACTATGGCTACACCTTC.

The genes are TRBV6-1 and TRBJ2-1, with 9 bases fitting TRBD2. Germline V gene sequence: CDR1 MNHNS, CDR2 SASEGT. V lost 3 bases, J lost 0 bases, and 6 bases stayed unmatched. The CDR3 spans 17 residues. CDR3 region: CASSDGLASSSYNEQFF. CDR3 nucleotides: TGTGCCAGCAGTGACGGACTAGCGTCGAGCTCCTACAATGAGCAGTTCTTC.

This rearrangement joins TRBV5-8 to TRBJ1-6; D is unclear. CDR3 size: 14 residues. Germline V gene sequence: CDR1 SGHTS, CDR2 YDEGEE. V was shortened by 3 bases and J by 2 bases, with 6 bases between the two germline ends. CDR3 sequence: CASSSVTYNSPLHF. DNA of the CDR3: TGTGCCAGCAGCTCAGTTACCTATAATTCACCCCTCCACTTT.

This clone is a singleton in its sample. The V gene is TRBV29-1, the J gene TRBJ2-7; 7 bases are shared with TRBD1. This CDR3 is built from 15 residues. Trimming took 0 bases from V and 0 from J; bases not matched to a gene: 5. CDR1 and CDR2 (germline): SQVTM, ANQGSEA. The CDR3 sequence: CSVEEQGQHSYEQYF. DNA for the CDR3: TGCAGCGTTGAAGAGCAGGGACAGCACTCCTACGAGCAGTACTTC.

The J gene is TRBJ2-3, the V gene TRBV7-9; D remains unclear. CDR1 is SEHNR, CDR2 FQNEAQ, per germline (reference sequence). CDR3 length equals 13 residues. Deletions cut 1 base from V and 5 bases from J, with 7 bases between. The CDR3 sequence: CASSLGSVDTQYF. The CDR3 region has the DNA TGTGCCAGCAGCTTAGGATCGGTAGATACGCAGTATTTT.

This rearrangement joins TRBV20-1 to TRBJ2-1; 9 positions match TRBD2. Per the germline V gene, CDR1 is DFQATT and CDR2 is SNEGSKA (reference sequence). The length of the CDR3 is 14 residues. V was pared by 3 bases and J by 6 bases, with 6 bases of the junction left unmatched. Here the CDR3 DNA reads TGCAGTGCTAGTCCTCTAGCGGGACGCAATGAGCAGTTCTTC. Its translation: CSASPLAGRNEQFF.

The CDR3 region is CASSLDGTGGKQYF. The CDR3 region has the DNA TGTGCCAGCAGCTTAGACGGGACAGGGGGCAAGCAGTACTTC. The chain combines TRBV11-2 with TRBJ2-7; the match to TRBD1 covers 12 bases. Germline CDR1 reads SGHAT; CDR2 reads FQNNGV. The CDR3 spans 14 residues. With 0 bases clipped from V and 8 bases from J, the junction kept 2 bases outside the gene matches. The whole variable domain, filled in from reference TRBV11-2 and TRBJ2-7, reads EAGVAQSPRYKIIEKRQSVAFWCNPISGHATLYWYQQILGQGPKLLIQFQNNGVVDDSQLPKDRFSAERLKGVDSTLKIQPAKLEDSAVYLCASSLDGTGGKQYFGPGTRLTVT.

This clone was detected once. The genes are TRBV9 and TRBJ1-2; tentatively, D is TRBD1 (6 bases). Trimming took off 7 bases at V and 8 bases at J, with 6 bases between the two ends. From germline, CDR1 is SGDLS and CDR2 YYNGEE. The CDR3 loop spans 9 amino acids. The CDR3 protein is CASGGGYTF. Written as DNA, the CDR3 is TGTGCCAGCGGGGGCGGCTACACCTTC. The whole variable domain, remainder taken from reference TRBV9 and TRBJ1-2, is DSGVTQTPKHLITATGQRVTLRCSPRSGDLSVYWYQQSLDQGLQFLIQYYNGEERAKGNILERFSAQQFPDLHSELNLSSLELGDSALYFCASGGGYTFGSGTRLTVV.

The genes are TRBV6-2 or TRBV6-3 and TRBJ2-3; D is unclear. Germline CDR1 and CDR2: MNHEY and SVGEGT. The V end was cut by 7 bases, the J end by 7 bases, with 18 bases between. The CDR3 has 14 residues. The CDR3 loop is CASTPGSPPNTQYF. For the CDR3, the DNA is TGTGCCAGCACCCCCGGGTCCCCCCCGAATACGCAGTATTTT.

The chain is built from TRBV2 and TRBJ2-2, with 7 positions matching TRBD2. V shed 5 bases and J 2 bases; nucleotides not matched to a gene: 11. The CDR3 spans 17 residues. Germline V lookup: CDR1 SNHLY, CDR2 FYNNEI. The CDR3 DNA sequence: TGTGCCAGCAGTCTCTTTCTAGCGGCGATCAACACCGGGGAGCTGTTTTTT. Translation gives CASSLFLAAINTGELFF.

The chain combines TRBV6-6 with TRBJ2-7; 9 positions match TRBD1. The CDR3 loop spans 16 amino acids. Germline assignment: CDR1 MNHNY and CDR2 SVGAGI (reference sequence). The trim removed 5 bases at V and 2 bases at J, leaving 10 bases unmatched. The CDR3 sequence: CASSPIKQGAAYEQYF. CDR3 sequence (DNA): TGTGCCAGCAGTCCGATAAAACAGGGGGCGGCCTACGAGCAGTACTTC.

The V call is TRBV3-1 (or the pseudogene TRBV3-2), the J call TRBJ2-7; possibly TRBD1 or TRBD2 for D (7 bases each). The CDR3 length is 17 residues. Germline CDR1 reads LGHDT; CDR2 reads YNNKEL (reference sequence). V lost 4 bases, J lost 5 bases, and 24 bases lay in between. DNA of the CDR3: TGTGCCAGCAGCCGATCCAGGGGGGGCCCCCCCTTCGACGAGCAGTACTTC. This translates into CASSRSRGGPPFDEQYF.

The rearrangement links TRBV27 to TRBJ2-3; 10 bases are a match to TRBD2. V shed 4 bases and J 4 bases; nucleotides not matched to a gene: 8. Looked up from germline, CDR1 is MNHEY and CDR2 is SMNVEV (reference sequence). This CDR3 has 16 residues. The DNA of the CDR3 is TGTGCCAGCAGTTCCTTCCTAGCGGGAGCTTCAGATACGCAGTATTTT. Encoded protein: CASSSFLAGASDTQYF.